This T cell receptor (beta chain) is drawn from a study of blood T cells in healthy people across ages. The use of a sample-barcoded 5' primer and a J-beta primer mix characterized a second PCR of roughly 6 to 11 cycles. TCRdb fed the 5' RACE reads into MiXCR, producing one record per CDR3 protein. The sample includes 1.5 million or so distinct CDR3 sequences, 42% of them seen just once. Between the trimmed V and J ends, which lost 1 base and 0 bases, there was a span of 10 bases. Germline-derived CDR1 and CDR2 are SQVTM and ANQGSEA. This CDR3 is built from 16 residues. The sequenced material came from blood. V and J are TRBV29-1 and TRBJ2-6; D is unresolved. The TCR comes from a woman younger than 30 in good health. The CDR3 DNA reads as TGCAGCGTTGAAGGAAGGGCTAGCTCTGGGGCCAACGTCCTGACTTTC. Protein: CSVEGRASSGANVLTF.